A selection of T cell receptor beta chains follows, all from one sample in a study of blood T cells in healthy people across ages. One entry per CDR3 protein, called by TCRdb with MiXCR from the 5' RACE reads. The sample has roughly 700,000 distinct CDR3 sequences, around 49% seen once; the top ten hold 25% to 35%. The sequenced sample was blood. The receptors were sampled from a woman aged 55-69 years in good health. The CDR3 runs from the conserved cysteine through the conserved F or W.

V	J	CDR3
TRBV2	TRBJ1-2	CASSEKVFGYTF
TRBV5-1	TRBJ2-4	CASSSYTSSAEQYF
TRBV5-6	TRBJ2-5	CASSTGPSETQYF
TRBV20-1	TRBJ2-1	CSASGTSGDNEQFF
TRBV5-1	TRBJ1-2	CASSFRDSGYGYTF
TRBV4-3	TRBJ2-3	CASSQGDRNTDTQYF
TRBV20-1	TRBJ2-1	CSAIPTGAREQFF
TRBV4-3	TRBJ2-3	CASSQGVAGVGDTQYF
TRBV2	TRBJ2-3	CASSTTGPDTQYF
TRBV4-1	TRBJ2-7	CASSRGPRAGPSYEQYF
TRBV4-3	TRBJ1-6	CASSQLGASPLHF
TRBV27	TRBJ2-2	CASSPTPRGSTGEQFF
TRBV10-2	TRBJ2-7	CASSGRGETGAPYEQYF
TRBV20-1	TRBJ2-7	CSARDLGVYEQYF
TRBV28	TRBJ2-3	CAGSSPFRLAGTDTQYF